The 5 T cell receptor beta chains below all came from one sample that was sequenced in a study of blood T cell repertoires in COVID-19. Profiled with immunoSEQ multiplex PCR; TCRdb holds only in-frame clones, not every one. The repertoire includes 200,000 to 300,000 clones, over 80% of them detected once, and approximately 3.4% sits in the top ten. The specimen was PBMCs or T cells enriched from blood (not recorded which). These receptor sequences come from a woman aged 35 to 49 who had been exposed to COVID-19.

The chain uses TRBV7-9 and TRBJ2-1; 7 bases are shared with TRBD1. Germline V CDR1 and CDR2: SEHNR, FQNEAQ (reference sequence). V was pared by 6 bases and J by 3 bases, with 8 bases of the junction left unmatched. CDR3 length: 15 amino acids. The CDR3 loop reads CASSPDRVFYNEQFF. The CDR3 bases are TGTGCCAGCAGTCCCGACAGGGTCTTCTACAATGAGCAGTTCTTC. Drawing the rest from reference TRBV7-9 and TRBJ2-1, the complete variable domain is DTGVSQNPRHKITKRGQNVTFRCDPISEHNRLYWYRQTLGQGPEFLTYFQNEAQLEKSRLLSDRFSAERPKGSFSTLEIQRTEQGDSAMYLCASSPDRVFYNEQFFGPGTRLTVL.

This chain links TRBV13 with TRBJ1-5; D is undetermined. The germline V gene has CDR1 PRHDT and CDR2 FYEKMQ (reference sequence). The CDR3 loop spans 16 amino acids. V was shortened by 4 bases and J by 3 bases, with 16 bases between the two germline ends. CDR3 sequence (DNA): TGTGCCAGCAGCTGGGCGGGTGGCAGAGCCAATCAGCCCCAGCATTTT. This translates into CASSWAGGRANQPQHF.

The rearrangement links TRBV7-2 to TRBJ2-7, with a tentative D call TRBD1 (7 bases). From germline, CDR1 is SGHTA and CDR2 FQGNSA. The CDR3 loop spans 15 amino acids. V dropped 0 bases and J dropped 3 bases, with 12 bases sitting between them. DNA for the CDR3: TGTGCCAGCAGCTTAGCGCTCCAGGGGGGCTACGAGCAGTACTTC. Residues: CASSLALQGGYEQYF.

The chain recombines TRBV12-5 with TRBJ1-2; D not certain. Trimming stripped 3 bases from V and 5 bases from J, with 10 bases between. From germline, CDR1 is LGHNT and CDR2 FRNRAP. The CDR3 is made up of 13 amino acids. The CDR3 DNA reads TGTGCTAGTGGTTTCGGTCTGAATTATGGCTACACCTTC. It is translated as CASGFGLNYGYTF.

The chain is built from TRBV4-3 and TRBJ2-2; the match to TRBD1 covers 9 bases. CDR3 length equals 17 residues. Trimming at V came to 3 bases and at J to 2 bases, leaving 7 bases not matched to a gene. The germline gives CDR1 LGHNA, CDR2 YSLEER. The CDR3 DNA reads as TGCGCCAGCAGCCATCGGTCGGGACAGGGAAACACCGGGGAGCTGTTTTTT. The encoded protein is CASSHRSGQGNTGELFF.